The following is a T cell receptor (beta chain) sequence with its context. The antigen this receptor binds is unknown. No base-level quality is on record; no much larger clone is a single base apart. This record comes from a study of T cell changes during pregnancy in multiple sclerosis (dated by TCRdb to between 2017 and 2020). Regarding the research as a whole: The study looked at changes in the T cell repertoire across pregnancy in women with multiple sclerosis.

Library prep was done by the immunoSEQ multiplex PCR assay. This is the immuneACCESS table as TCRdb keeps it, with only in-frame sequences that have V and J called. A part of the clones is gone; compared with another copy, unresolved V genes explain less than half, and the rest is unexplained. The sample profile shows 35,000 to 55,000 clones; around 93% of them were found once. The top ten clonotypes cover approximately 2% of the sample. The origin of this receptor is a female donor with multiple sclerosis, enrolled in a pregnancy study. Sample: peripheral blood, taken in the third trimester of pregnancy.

Here the CDR3 is given as CASSPRQGAGQPQHF. The base sequence is TGTGCCAGCTCACCGAGGCAGGGGGCAGGTCAGCCCCAGCATTTT. In this chain, TRBV18 is recombined with TRBJ1-5; 8 bases in the middle match TRBD1. The CDR3 has 15 amino acids, counting the end cysteine and phenylalanine. Only CDR3 DNA remains: 45 bases, in frame from the first base. Looking up the germline V gene yields CDR1 KGHSH and CDR2 LQKENI. From V the trimming removes 3 bases and from J it removes 6 bases, while the gene matches leave 7 bases of the junction unaccounted for.